This T cell receptor (beta chain) was documented in a study of PD-L1 blockade in urothelial cancer listed by TCRdb under 2017. At the level of the whole study: All patients started therapy in the mid-2010s and received atezolizumab 1,200 mg intravenously every 3 weeks. Pretreatment tumor samples and matched peripheral blood, collected serially before and after atezolizumab treatment, underwent TCR sequencing. Blood samples were analyzed at 3 weeks after treatment start (second dose) and at 6 weeks after treatment start. About 90% of the roughly 29 patients were identified as males with urothelial cancer of bladder origin, and a prior smoking history was reported by 18 of 29 patients. An exploratory multi-omic analysis was conducted of the somatic, immune and clinical correlates of response to PD-L1 blockade with atezolizumab in urothelial cancer. Roughly 10 patients achieved durable clinical benefit and some 21 did not. Durable clinical benefit meant progression-free survival longer than 6 months, and TCR features were also tested against progression-free and overall survival. Pretreatment blood TCR-seq was available for about 27 patients, at least one posttreatment blood collection was obtained for 25 or so patients, and tumor TCR-seq was available for 25 or so patients. Whole exome sequencing and RNA sequencing of pretreatment tumors were performed alongside TCR sequencing in the same patients. Patients had an ECOG performance status of 0 or 1 and had received between 0 and 3 prior chemotherapy regimens. A median of roughly 140,000 T cells and 85,000 or so unique TCRs was obtained from blood samples, and a median clonality of approximately 0.077 was observed. The paper as a whole reports these results and caveats: Improved progression-free and overall survival was found to be associated with pretreatment peripheral blood TCR clonality below the median. At 3 weeks after the start of treatment, tumor-associated TCR clones in peripheral blood had expanded more in patients with durable benefit (n ≈ 24, p = 0.022). Because the sample size was small (n of about 29) and many exploratory analyses were performed, the results are intended to be hypothesis-generating.

A note on this clone: Which antigen it targets is not known. No base quality values were provided; no much bigger clone lies one nucleotide off.

To estimate absolute template abundance from read counts, synthetic TCR analog templates were spiked into each PCR. Using the immunoSEQ assay, TCRbeta CDR3 regions were amplified from genomic DNA with bias-controlled V and J gene primers. Sequencing of rearranged TCRbeta segments was done at approximately 20X coverage. Under the source paper's analysis protocol: Sequencing errors were corrected by clustering, and CDR3s were annotated against IMGT so that V, D and J genes could be assigned. Downstream analyses used only productive TCRbeta rearrangements, leaving out any out-of-frame or stop-codon sequences. To compute clonality, Shannon entropy was normalized by the log of the number of unique productive sequences and then subtracted from one. Clones differing between time points or between blood and tumor were identified using Fisher's exact test with Benjamini-Hochberg correction, with an adjusted p below 0.01 applied as the threshold. TCRdb's version of the immuneACCESS table is confined to in-frame rearrangements and falls short of the full clone set. An unresolved V gene accounts for under half of the shortfall where checked; the remainder is of unknown origin. The V and J calls and the clone size are those of that table, but D and trimming were determined from the DNA. For this sample there are 130,000 or so clones; about four fifths appear just once. About 2.9% of the sample rests with the top ten.

The sample's time point, from its label and the paper: pretreatment peripheral blood. A total of roughly 30 patients with locally advanced or metastatic urothelial carcinoma, treated at Memorial Sloan Kettering on a trial protocol, made up the cohort. Peripheral blood mononuclear cells were collected from each patient pretreatment and during treatment, giving between 1 and 8 total time points per patient. The Qiagen DNeasy Blood extraction kit was used to purify genomic DNA from total PBMCs and from tumor samples. PBMCs were collected pretreatment and during treatment and were isolated and stored as previously described. From the germline V gene, CDR1 is MGHRA and CDR2 is YSYEKL. The CDR3 goes from the cysteine to the phenylalanine over 18 residues. Just CDR3 DNA is preserved here, 54 bases in frame from base 1. Compared with germline, V lacks 1 base and J lacks 1 base; bases without a gene match: 12.

The sequence was obtained from a man aged 50 or older with urothelial cancer. Sequences were derived from PBMCs, sampled around atezolizumab (anti-PD-L1) treatment. The chain uses TRBV4-1 and TRBJ2-5; 7 bases in the middle match TRBD1. At the DNA level, the sequence is TGCGCCAGCAGCCAAGCCTTTAAAAAAGGACAGGTCCAAGAGACCCAGTACTTC. Its amino acids are CASSQAFKKGQVQETQYF.